This T cell receptor (beta chain) was recorded in a study of blood T cells in healthy people across ages. Points from the study as a whole: Possibly confounding the expanded clonotype changes was the fact that donor CMV status was unknown. It was the long-lived donors that had more naive CD4+ cells and higher diversity than aged donors.

This clonotype showed up just a few times. Its specificity is not known. The CDR3 consists of 15 residues. It was with a sample-barcoded 5' primer and a J-beta primer mix that a second PCR of about 6 to 12 cycles was run. All cDNA molecules were each tagged by a template-switch adaptor with 12 random nucleotides. Per-sample output comprised a minimum of 2.5 million paired-end reads containing CDR3. MiXCR was run by TCRdb on the 5' RACE reads, yielding one entry per CDR3 protein. The table includes 1.5 million or so distinct CDR3 sequences, approximately 42% detected once. What was sequenced was blood. The sequence came from a woman aged 18-29 years in good health. The J gene is TRBJ2-5, the V gene TRBV12-3 or TRBV12-4, with D possibly being TRBD1 or TRBD2 (5 bases each). The end of the DNA is better explained by TRBJ2-7, so the J call may be wrong. CDR3 sequence reads: CASSLASRDGDEQYF. The CDR3 nucleotides read TGTGCCAGCAGTTTAGCGAGCAGGGACGGAGACGAGCAGTACTTC.